The 23 T cell receptor beta chains reported below all come from one sample, sequenced in a study of blood T cells in healthy people across ages (dated by TCRdb to 2014 to 2015). To prepare the library, 5' RACE was applied. These reads were obtained on an Illumina HiSeq 2500. A second 7 to 11 cycle PCR used a sample-barcoded 5' primer and a J-beta primer mix. In-frame beta chains were kept once TCRdb had trimmed the public reads at Q25 with fastp and called clones with MiXCR. CDR3 protein sequences are deduplicated, and each keeps its most common genes and DNA. The sample table lists roughly 1,300,000 distinct CDR3 sequences, 55% to 75% of them with a count of one. The top ten clones comprise 6.7% of the sample. Sequenced material: blood. The receptors shown here come from a man between 18 and 35 years old in good health.

This clonotype was found once. V usage is TRBV14 and J usage is TRBJ2-5; 7 positions agree with TRBD1. The CDR3 covers 14 residues. The V and J ends lost 0 bases and 9 bases, in that order; junction bases with no gene match: 7. Germline-derived CDR1 and CDR2 are SGHDN and FVKESK. The CDR3 DNA reads TGTGCCAGCAGCCAAGATTGGCCTAGGGGGCCCCAGTACTTC. Protein: CASSQDWPRGPQYF.

In its sample, this clonotype was seen a few times. The gene calls are TRBV10-3 and TRBJ1-5; D possibly corresponds to TRBD1 (6 bases). Germline V gene sequence: CDR1 ENHRY, CDR2 SYGVKD. V was pared by 4 bases and J by 5 bases, with 18 bases between. The CDR3 is made up of 16 amino acids. CDR3 region: CAISAAAGTTDQPQHF. The CDR3, as DNA: TGTGCCATCAGTGCCGCCGCCGGGACAACTGATCAGCCCCAGCATTTT.

Here the CDR3 DNA reads TGTGCCATCACACAGGACTTGAACTATGGCTACACCTTC. Encoded protein: CAITQDLNYGYTF. This chain joins TRBV10-3 and TRBJ1-2, with D maybe TRBD1 (5 bases). Germline V gene sequence: CDR1 ENHRY, CDR2 SYGVKD. This CDR3 is 13 amino acids long. V dropped 7 bases and J dropped 2 bases, with 11 bases sitting between them.

There are a few counts of this clonotype. The V call is TRBV6-1, the J call TRBJ1-5; no clear D. Trimming left V 3 bases short and J 2 bases short, with 8 bases between. CDR3 length: 14 amino acids. CDR1 and CDR2 from the germline V gene are MNHNS and SASEGT. CDR3 residues: CASSDPWGNQPQHF. The CDR3 DNA reads as TGTGCCAGCAGTGATCCGTGGGGCAATCAGCCCCAGCATTTT.

The CDR3 region is CATRPDRGPGRGYTF. CDR3 DNA: TGTGCCACCAGACCCGACAGGGGGCCAGGACGCGGCTACACCTTC. The chain employs TRBV15 and TRBJ1-2, with TRBD1 matching 10 bases. V gave up 6 bases and J gave up 8 bases; unmatched junction bases: 12. This CDR3 has 15 residues. CDR1 and CDR2 (germline): LNHNV, YYDKDF (reference sequence). The full variable domain, completed using reference TRBV15 and TRBJ1-2, is DAMVIQNPRYQVTQFGKPVTLSCSQTLNHNVMYWYQQKSSQAPKLLFHYYDKDFNNEADTPDNFQSRRPNTSFCFLDIRSPGLGDTAMYLCATRPDRGPGRGYTFGSGTRLTVV.

The chain carries TRBV29-1 and TRBJ2-1, with 11 bases aligning to TRBD2. This CDR3 spans 15 amino acids. Trimming took 6 bases from V and 6 from J; bases not matched to a gene: 10. From germline, CDR1 is SQVTM and CDR2 ANQGSEA. Written as DNA, the CDR3 is TGCAGCGTAGATTTAGCGGGAGGGCCCCCCAATGAGCAGTTCTTC. Translated, it gives CSVDLAGGPPNEQFF.

This sequence joins TRBV7-2 and TRBJ2-1; TRBD2 matches 12 bases. J lost 15 bases, V lost 5 bases, and 11 bases had no gene match. Per germline, CDR1 SGHTA and CDR2 FQGNSA. The CDR3 is made up of 14 amino acids. CDR3 loop: CASSPTSGSYMLFF. In nucleotides, the CDR3 is TGTGCCAGCAGCCCGACTAGCGGGAGTTACATGCTGTTCTTC.

V and J are TRBV20-1 and TRBJ2-7; the match to TRBD1 covers 9 bases. The CDR3 totals 14 residues. Germline V gene lookup returns CDR1 DFQATT and CDR2 SNEGSKA (reference sequence). V trimming: 6 bases; J trimming: 7 bases; junction bases outside the gene matches: 13. CDR3: CSAKTGGRLEEQYF. The CDR3, as DNA: TGCAGTGCGAAGACAGGGGGTCGGTTGGAGGAGCAGTACTTC.

This clonotype was counted between two and nine times. The chain is built from TRBV12-3 or TRBV12-4 and TRBJ2-7; D gene uncertain. The length of the CDR3 is 13 residues. Trimming removed 3 bases from V and 9 bases from J, with 15 bases in between. The chain's CDR3 is CASSLAGLRGQYF. The CDR3 DNA reads as TGTGCCAGCAGTTTGGCCGGTCTACGTGGGCAGTACTTC.

CDR3 region: CATSTVRGTEAFF. For the CDR3, the DNA is TGTGCCACCTCGACAGTGAGGGGGACTGAAGCTTTCTTT. This chain links TRBV15 with TRBJ1-1; a possible D gene is TRBD1 (6 bases). CDR3 length equals 13 residues. Germline CDR1 reads LNHNV; CDR2 reads YYDKDF (reference sequence). Trimming shortened V by 8 bases and J by 5 bases, and 15 bases separated the two germline ends.

The chain uses TRBV7-2 and TRBJ2-5, with a tentative D call TRBD1 (5 bases). Between the trimmed V and J ends, which lost 6 bases and 1 base, there was a span of 15 bases. CDR1 SGHTA and CDR2 FQGNSA come from the germline V gene. The CDR3 is 15 residues long. The CDR3 sequence is CASSWLGRRQETQYF. The CDR3 nucleotides read TGTGCCAGCAGTTGGTTGGGGCGGCGCCAAGAGACCCAGTACTTC.

A few counts support this clonotype. J is TRBJ2-7 and V is TRBV25-1; no firm D call. Per the germline V gene, CDR1 is MGHDK and CDR2 is SYGVNS. The CDR3 is 13 residues long. Trimming shortened V by 8 bases and J by 0 bases, and 11 bases separated the two germline ends. The CDR3 DNA follows: TGTGCCAGCTGCGACAACTTCTCCTACGAGCAGTACTTC. Translation: CASCDNFSYEQYF.

The chain recombines TRBV28 with TRBJ2-1; 8 bases align to TRBD2. The CDR3 consists of 16 residues. Germline V gene lookup returns CDR1 MDHEN and CDR2 SYDVKM. After removal of 8 bases from V and 2 bases from J, the junction contained 11 bases not matched to a gene. The CDR3 DNA follows: TGTGCCAGCGAACTCGGGGGGGGGCGCACCTACAATGAGCAGTTCTTC. Residues: CASELGGGRTYNEQFF.

This rearrangement joins TRBV20-1 to TRBJ1-1, with D tentatively TRBD1 (5 bases). The length of the CDR3 is 15 residues. The V and J ends lost 6 bases and 0 bases respectively, with 17 bases between them. Per the germline V gene, CDR1 is DFQATT and CDR2 is SNEGSKA (reference sequence). In DNA form, the CDR3 reads TGCAGTGCCATGGGACGACGGTTCATGAACACTGAAGCTTTCTTT. It encodes CSAMGRRFMNTEAFF.

The V gene is TRBV9, the J gene TRBJ2-7; 7 positions agree with TRBD1. Germline-derived CDR1 and CDR2 are SGDLS and YYNGEE. The CDR3 has 17 amino acids. The V and J ends lost 1 base and 1 base, in that order; junction bases with no gene match: 11. CDR3 DNA: TGTGCCAGCAGCGTAAAACAGGGGTACATCCCTTCCTACGAGCAGTACTTC. Translating it yields CASSVKQGYIPSYEQYF.

The table lists this clonotype with a few counts. V gene TRBV6-5 combines with J gene TRBJ2-7; 11 nucleotides agree with TRBD2. Germline V gene data show CDR1 as MNHEY and CDR2 as SVGAGI. This CDR3 has 16 amino acids. With V trimmed by 0 bases and J by 3 bases, 4 bases remained unmatched. CDR3 DNA sequence: TGTGCCAGCAGTTACTCGGGGACTAGCGGACACTACGAGCAGTACTTC. This gives the protein CASSYSGTSGHYEQYF.

This chain connects TRBV6-2 or TRBV6-3 to TRBJ2-7, with D hard to call. This CDR3 is 14 amino acids long. Germline loops: CDR1 MNHEY, CDR2 SVGEGT. V lost 5 bases and J lost 3, with 14 bases in between. The CDR3 DNA reads as TGTGCCAGCAGTCCCTACGCCGTAGTCTACGAGCAGTACTTC. Translation gives CASSPYAVVYEQYF.

This clonotype was detected only once. V gene TRBV2 combines with J gene TRBJ2-3; possibly TRBD2 for D (6 bases). V was shortened by 4 bases and J by 7 bases, with 21 bases between the two germline ends. This CDR3 spans 16 amino acids. The V gene's germline CDR1 is SNHLY and CDR2 FYNNEI. The CDR3 reads CASSGPTSGAGNTQYF. The CDR3 DNA sequence: TGTGCCAGCAGTGGCCCGACTAGTGGCGCAGGAAATACGCAGTATTTT.

This clonotype was recorded many times. A clone one base away is much larger, so this may be a read error. V gene TRBV10-3 combines with J gene TRBJ2-3; tentative D call: TRBD2 (5 bases). This CDR3 spans 11 amino acids. Germline assignment: CDR1 ENHRY and CDR2 SYGVKD. The CDR3 DNA reads as TGTGCCAGCAGTGAGTCAGGAGGCCCGTATTTT. Translation gives CASSESGGPYF.

This clonotype appeared a few times. The chain joins TRBV6-1 to TRBJ2-1; 8 positions match TRBD2. With 3 bases clipped from V and 4 bases from J, the junction kept 2 bases outside the gene matches. The CDR3 extends over 14 amino acids. Germline CDR1 is MNHNS and CDR2 is SASEGT. The CDR3 nucleotides are TGTGCCAGCAGTGACTCGGGAGGGTACAATGAGCAGTTCTTC. It codes for CASSDSGGYNEQFF.

Only a few counts were recorded for this clonotype. The V and J genes are TRBV29-1 and TRBJ2-4, with D unclear. The CDR3 sequence is 16 residues long. The germline gives CDR1 SQVTM, CDR2 ANQGSEA. With 4 bases removed from V and 0 bases from J, the gap between germline ends came to 16 bases. In nucleotides, the CDR3 is TGCAGCGTTGTGGTCACAGTCGAAATAGCCAAAAACATTCAGTACTTC. Translated, it gives CSVVVTVEIAKNIQYF.

The rearrangement uses TRBV5-4 and TRBJ2-7; 10 nucleotides line up with TRBD2. The CDR3 contains 15 residues. V was pared by 7 bases and J by 0 bases, with 7 bases of the junction left unmatched. Germline-derived CDR1 and CDR2 are SGHNT and YYREEE (reference sequence). The DNA for the CDR3 is TGTGCCAGCGGACCACCTAGCGGGAGCTCCTACGAGCAGTACTTC. Protein: CASGPPSGSSYEQYF.

The chain employs TRBV29-1 and TRBJ2-3, with D hard to call. In germline, CDR1 is SQVTM, CDR2 ANQGSEA. The CDR3 is 14 amino acids. V lost 4 bases and J 0 bases, leaving 11 bases between the germline ends. CDR3 sequence (DNA): TGCAGCGTTGCACGGTTACTTAGCACAGATACGCAGTATTTT. Its protein product is CSVARLLSTDTQYF.